These 18 T cell receptor beta chains were all obtained from the same sample, sequenced in a study of T cells expressing NK-cell markers. TCRdb reanalyzed the 5' RACE reads and collapses them to one entry per CDR3 protein, without DNA. The listing contains 350,000 to 400,000 distinct CDR3 sequences. Sequenced input: blood T cells: a sorted CD56 or NKG2C T cell subset, CD4+ or CD8+ T cells, or bulk PBMC T cells (not recorded which). The receptors were gathered from a woman aged 45-65 years in good health.

This sequence joins TRBV7-8 and TRBJ2-1; TCRdb lists TRBD2, though no DNA is available to test this call. CDR1 and CDR2 (germline): SGHVS, FQNEAQ. This CDR3 is built from 16 residues. This CDR3 reads CASTLTWTRENNEQFF.

The gene calls are TRBV5-1 and TRBJ2-3. This CDR3 comprises 13 residues. The germline V gene encodes CDR1 SGHRS and CDR2 YFSETQ. This chain's CDR3 is CASSLPGTDTQYF.

The rearrangement links TRBV12-3 or TRBV12-4 to TRBJ1-2; no DNA is available, so the TRBD1 call from TCRdb remains unchecked. The CDR3 has 13 residues. The CDR3 region is CASSFMAGNGYTF.

The gene calls are TRBV4-1 and TRBJ2-1; there is no DNA to check the TCRdb D call of TRBD2. Germline V gives CDR1 MGHRA, CDR2 YSYEKL. This CDR3 comprises 14 residues. This chain's CDR3 is CASSRPGLGIEQFF.

The CDR3 protein is CASSLETSGAANTGELFF. The V gene is TRBV7-8, the J gene TRBJ2-2; checking the TCRdb D call of TRBD2 is not possible without DNA. From germline, CDR1 is SGHVS and CDR2 FQNEAQ. This CDR3 is built from 18 residues.

The chain carries TRBV12-3 or TRBV12-4 and TRBJ1-4; TCRdb picks TRBD1, but there is no DNA to check that call. The CDR3 extends over 14 amino acids. This chain's CDR3 is CASSKQAPNEKLFF.

The V call is TRBV5-1, the J call TRBJ1-6. Germline-derived CDR1 and CDR2 are SGHRS and YFSETQ. CDR3 size: 13 residues. CDR3 loop: CASSRPDDSPLHF.

The chain has TRBV6-5 and TRBJ2-4. The V gene's germline CDR1 is MNHEY and CDR2 SVGAGI. The CDR3 has 17 amino acids. CDR3: CASSYSGLSGAKNIQYF.

The chain recombines TRBV20-1 with TRBJ2-1; the TCRdb call, TRBD2, lacks DNA for checking. CDR3 length equals 14 residues. CDR1 is DFQATT and CDR2 is SNEGSKA in the germline V gene (reference sequence). The CDR3 here is CSAPRLAGANEQFF.

This sequence joins TRBV12-3 or TRBV12-4 and TRBJ1-2; as DNA is missing, the TRBD1 call by TCRdb cannot be tested. This CDR3 has 13 amino acids. The CDR3 sequence is CASSPGTVYGYTF.

This sequence joins TRBV20-1 and TRBJ2-5. Germline lookup yields CDR1 DFQATT and CDR2 SNEGSKA (reference sequence). This CDR3 has 13 amino acids. CDR3 sequence: CSARAAGVETQYF.

The CDR3 protein is CASSGSSKTRAFF. The rearrangement uses TRBV19 and TRBJ1-1. Germline V gene data show CDR1 as LNHDA and CDR2 as SQIVND (reference sequence). The CDR3 length is 13 residues.

The gene calls are TRBV28 and TRBJ2-3. The germline CDR1 and CDR2 sequences are MDHEN and SYDVKM. This CDR3 comprises 12 residues. CDR3 protein: CASSLYGDTQYF. Based on the CDR3 plus reference TRBV28 and TRBJ2-3, the full variable domain is DVKVTQSSRYLVKRTGEKVFLECVQDMDHENMFWYRQDPGLGLRLIYFSYDVKMKEKGDIPEGYSVSREKKERFSLILESASTNQTSMYLCASSLYGDTQYFGPGTRLTVL.

The CDR3 here is CASSGADRGESYEQYF. The J gene is TRBJ2-7, the V gene TRBV27; the TCRdb call, TRBD1, lacks DNA for checking. The CDR3 runs to 16 residues. The germline V gene has CDR1 MNHEY and CDR2 SMNVEV (reference sequence).

The CDR3 sequence is CASSFPSGDRGGYGYTF. V and J are TRBV28 and TRBJ1-2; TCRdb returns TRBD1, unconfirmable since there is no DNA. The CDR3 runs 17 residues. Germline V lookup: CDR1 MDHEN, CDR2 SYDVKM.

The gene calls are TRBV29-1 and TRBJ1-1; TCRdb calls TRBD1, which cannot be checked without DNA. This CDR3 is built from 12 residues. Germline CDR1 and CDR2: SQVTM and ANQGSEA. The CDR3 sequence is CSVGSGDTEAFF.

CDR3 in amino acids: CASSFLAGELETQYF. The rearrangement links TRBV5-1 to TRBJ2-5; TCRdb returns TRBD2, unconfirmable since there is no DNA. There are 15 residues in the CDR3. Germline assignment: CDR1 SGHRS and CDR2 YFSETQ.

This chain uses TRBV14 with TRBJ2-1; TCRdb lists TRBD2, though no DNA is available to test this call. CDR1 and CDR2 from the germline V gene are SGHDN and FVKESK. The CDR3 is 16 residues long. This chain's CDR3 is CASSLVPGLEVSEQFF.